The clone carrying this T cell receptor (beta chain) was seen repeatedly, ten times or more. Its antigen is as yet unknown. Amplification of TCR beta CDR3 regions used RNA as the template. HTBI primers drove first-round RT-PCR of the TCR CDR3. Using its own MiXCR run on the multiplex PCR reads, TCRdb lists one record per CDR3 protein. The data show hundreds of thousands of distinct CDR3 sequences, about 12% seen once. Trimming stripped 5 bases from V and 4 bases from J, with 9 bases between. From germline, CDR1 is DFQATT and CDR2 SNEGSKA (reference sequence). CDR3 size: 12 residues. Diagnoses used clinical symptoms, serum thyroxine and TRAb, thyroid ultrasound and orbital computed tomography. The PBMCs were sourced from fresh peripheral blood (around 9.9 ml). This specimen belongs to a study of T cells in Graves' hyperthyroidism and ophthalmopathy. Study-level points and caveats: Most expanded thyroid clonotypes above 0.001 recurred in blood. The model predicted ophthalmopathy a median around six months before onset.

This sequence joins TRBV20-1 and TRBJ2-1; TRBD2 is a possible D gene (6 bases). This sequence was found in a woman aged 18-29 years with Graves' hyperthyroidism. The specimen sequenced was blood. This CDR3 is CSAGTSYNEQFF. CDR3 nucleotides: TGCAGTGCTGGGACTTCGTACAATGAGCAGTTCTTC.